What follows are 8 T cell receptor beta chains derived from one specimen sequenced in a study of OX40 agonist ivuxolimab in advanced cancers. Produced via immunoSEQ multiplex PCR; TCRdb's table is partial and in-frame only. Here the sample spans under 70,000 clones, approximately 81% being singletons. The sample in question was CD4+ or CD8+ T cells sorted from blood, obtained in a trial of the OX40 agonist ivuxolimab. The source of these receptors is an adult with an advanced solid tumor such as melanoma, head and neck, liver or kidney cancer.

CDR3 DNA sequence: TGTGCCAGCAGCTCGGGAGGTTCCGACATTCTGTTCTTC. Its translation: CASSSGGSDILFF. This rearrangement joins TRBV7-3 to TRBJ2-1; TRBD2 agrees at 7 bases. This CDR3 comprises 13 residues. The junction had 12 bases not matched to a gene; V was cut back by 4 bases and J by 15 bases. Per the germline V gene, CDR1 is SGHTA and CDR2 is FQGTGA.

The chain recombines TRBV14 with TRBJ1-4; possibly TRBD1 for D (5 bases). The CDR3 is 15 residues long. V was trimmed by 2 bases and J by 1 base, leaving 8 bases between them. CDR1 is SGHDN, CDR2 FVKESK, per germline. CDR3 in amino acids: CASSQPRVTNEKLFF. DNA for the CDR3: TGTGCCAGCAGCCAACCCAGGGTAACTAATGAAAAACTGTTTTTT.

This rearrangement joins TRBV2 to TRBJ1-3; D gene ambiguous. Trimming pared 8 bases from V and 3 bases from J, leaving 2 bases between. The CDR3 runs 10 residues. Per the germline V gene, CDR1 is SNHLY and CDR2 is FYNNEI. This CDR3 is CASVGNTIYF. DNA of the CDR3: TGTGCCAGCGTTGGAAACACCATATATTTT.

This clone was seen a few times. The gene calls are TRBV25-1 and TRBJ2-7; the match to TRBD2 covers 11 bases. The CDR3 runs to 16 residues. J gave up 4 bases and V 4 bases, and 9 bases lay outside the gene matches. Germline V gene lookup returns CDR1 MGHDK and CDR2 SYGVNS. The DNA for the CDR3 is TGTGCCAGCAGTGCGCCAGGTCCTAGCGGGAGGTACGAGCAGTACTTC. This codes for CASSAPGPSGRYEQYF.

This sequence joins TRBV7-2 and TRBJ1-1; D is ambiguous. V lost 5 bases and J 10 bases, leaving 14 bases between the germline ends. The germline V gene encodes CDR1 SGHTA and CDR2 FQGNSA. This CDR3 comprises 12 residues. The CDR3 region has the DNA TGTGCCAGCAGCCCCGGGCGGGGTCGAGCTTTCTTT. This gives the protein CASSPGRGRAFF.

The J gene is TRBJ1-4, the V gene TRBV7-2; TRBD1 matches at 7 bases. CDR3 size: 14 residues. CDR1 and CDR2 from the germline V gene are SGHTA and FQGNSA. With 5 bases clipped from V and 10 bases from J, the junction kept 10 bases outside the gene matches. As DNA, the CDR3 is TGTGCCAGCAGCCCTCGGTCAGGGGGTTTAAAACTGTTTTTT. Protein: CASSPRSGGLKLFF.

The rearrangement uses TRBV11-2 and TRBJ1-4; D is uncertain. Germline V gene data show CDR1 as SGHAT and CDR2 as FQNNGV. The CDR3 totals 14 residues. Trimming left V 3 bases short and J 8 bases short, with 13 bases between. CDR3 loop: CASSFQVRGEKLFF. In nucleotides, the CDR3 is TGTGCCAGCAGCTTCCAGGTCCGAGGAGAAAAACTGTTTTTT.

The genes are TRBV5-4 and TRBJ2-5; possibly TRBD1 or TRBD2 for D (5 bases each). This CDR3 is built from 13 residues. The ends were cut back, 4 bases at V and 7 bases at J, with 14 bases in the middle. The germline gives CDR1 SGHNT, CDR2 YYREEE (reference sequence). CDR3 loop: CASSAGTPRTQYF. The CDR3 nucleotides are TGTGCCAGCAGCGCCGGGACCCCCAGGACCCAGTACTTC.